Given below is one TCR beta chain in context. Germline V gene lookup returns CDR1 SGDLS and CDR2 YYNGEE. There are 14 residues in the CDR3. The germline V and J ends were trimmed by 0 bases and 7 bases, with 13 bases remaining between them. The record originates from a study of cytomegalovirus exposure and HLA in healthy donors. On the study more broadly: In an early release, HLA-typed donors contributed 77 million or so unique TCR sequences. Researchers found that about 84% of 300 to 450 genotyped donors fell within the Caucasian-associated ancestry cluster.

Donors showed nominal health when sampled, although they likely had unrecorded immune exposures. It was with 60 Vbeta and 13 Jbeta primers that the PCR ran. Profiling relied on immunoSEQ multiplex PCR, and the TCRdb table lists in-frame clones only, not all of them. The sample shows over 200,000 clones, more than 75% of them seen only once. The TCR originated in a human donor in good health. The chain is built from TRBV9 and TRBJ1-1; D perhaps matches TRBD1 (5 bases). Sequencing was carried out using PBMCs. CDR3: CASSVGGGWNEAFF. CDR3 coding DNA: TGTGCCAGCAGCGTAGGGGGGGGGTGGAATGAAGCTTTCTTT.